What follows describes a single T cell receptor beta chain. Its antigen is unknown. The CDR3 sequence is 14 residues long. Germline CDR1 LNHNV, CDR2 YYDKDF (reference sequence). The V gene end was trimmed by 3 bases and the J gene end by 4 bases; junction bases not matched to a gene: 1. The data originate from a study of glioma-infiltrating T cells. Study-wide results and caveats: CDR3 overlap between tissue and blood was very small. Gliomas, especially low-grade, showed above-expected tissue-blood divergence; non-neoplastic patients showed below.

Using RNA template, CDR3s of TCR alpha and beta were amplified with iRepertoire arm-PCR. One-step reverse transcription and amplification started from approximately 100-400 ng of tissue mRNA or PBMC total RNA. In TCRdb, the multiplex PCR reads were re-called with MiXCR into one record per CDR3 protein. This table has around 130,000 distinct CDR3 sequences, around a quarter appearing once. The sequence came from a human donor with low-grade glioma or glioblastoma, undergoing nonglioma brain surgery, or in good health (not recorded which). What was sequenced was glioma tissue, nonneoplastic brain tissue, or PBMCs (not recorded which). The chain is built from TRBV15 and TRBJ1-2, with 11 nucleotides matching TRBD1. CDR3 protein: CATSSGTGGYGYTF. The CDR3 DNA is TGTGCCACCAGCAGCGGGACAGGGGGCTATGGCTACACCTTC.